This T cell receptor beta chain was sequenced in a study of T cell responses to AZD1222 COVID-19 vaccine listed by TCRdb under 2021. About the full investigation: AZD1222 recipients whose second dose came at about 4 weeks and those whose second dose came at about 12 weeks were combined into one group, since spike-specific TCR depth and breadth did not differ between the two schedules. A total of over 230 trial participants underwent TCR sequencing, of whom 200 to 220 had received two doses of AZD1222 and roughly 26 had received two doses of the MenACWY control vaccine. Trial participants were enrolled by age into 18-55, 56-69 and 70-plus year subgroups, with around 150, 28 and 57 TCR-sequenced participants respectively.

Interpreted using the paper, the time point label stands for: baseline before first vaccination. The vaccinee samples were drawn from two UK trials, COV001 and COV002, one of which was a single-blind randomized controlled phase 2/3 trial testing AZD1222 (ChAdOx1 nCoV-19) in healthy adults. Trial participant PBMC samples were collected at day 0 and day 28 after the second dose for TCRbeta chain sequencing. The germline V gene encodes CDR1 LGHDT and CDR2 YNNKEL (reference sequence). The CDR3 contains 14 residues, cysteine and phenylalanine counted. The only DNA kept is the CDR3, 42 bases in frame from the first base. From V the trimming removes 4 bases and from J it removes 8 bases, while the gene matches leave 6 bases of the junction unaccounted for. The full study reports these points: The vaccine-associated CD4 TCRs covered the entire spike protein, and the dominant responses fell in regions 160-218 and 743-854. Conclusions about previously exposed vaccinees were limited because only six AZD1222 recipients were SARS-CoV-2 seropositive at baseline. Most participants were white British and females outnumbered males, and the authors suggested that clonal diversity may have been underestimated. Reportedly, close to half of the unique spike-specific TCRs recognized epitopes lying outside the regions that are mutated in the B.1.351 and B.1.1.7 variants. After two AZD1222 doses, spike-specific TCR breadth and depth were significantly higher than at day 0 and than in MenACWY recipients. No day 14 peak-response samples were available, so repertoires were characterized only after the peak T cell response. In the small 56-69-year group, the increase in depth fell short of significance, most likely because of low power.

The CDR3 regions of human TCRbeta chains were analyzed by immunosequencing. The study's own analysis went as follows. TCRs in the repertoires were compared against a reference library of SARS-CoV-2-specific TCRs that had been generated with the MIRA antigen-specificity platform. Breadth was defined as the fraction of unique TCRs that were SARS-CoV-2-associated, and depth was defined as the fraction of total T cells that were SARS-CoV-2-associated. Using the MIRA data, every spike-specific TCR was mapped to the spike region that the TCR reacted to and assigned to either a CD4 or a CD8 class. Log10-transformed breadth and depth values were compared by one-way ANOVA with Sidak's multiple comparisons tests. This immuneACCESS table, as held by TCRdb, lists in-frame sequences with V and J called but not all clones. Of the missing ones, under half trace to an unresolved V gene in checked studies; the others have no known cause. That table supplies the V and J calls and clone size; D and trimming were determined from the DNA. In this sample the table shows approximately 150,000 clones, roughly 92% of which occur a single time. 1.6% of the sample is taken by the ten largest.

This clone appeared a single time. Its antigen is still unknown. Per-nucleotide qualities are absent, and no much larger clonotype sits a single base away. The sequence was obtained from an adult in good health. Here the sequenced sample was peripheral blood, taken on day 0 of AZD1222 vaccination. Recombination linked TRBV3-1 (or the pseudogene TRBV3-2) to TRBJ1-4, and 8 junction bases match TRBD1. The bases are TGTGCCAGCAGCCCTCCGGGACAGGAGGAAAAACTGTTTTTT. Its protein product is CASSPPGQEEKLFF.